The 22 T cell receptor beta chains in this list originate from one sample, sequenced in a study of blood T cell repertoires in COVID-19. Profiling relied on immunoSEQ multiplex PCR, and the TCRdb table lists in-frame clones only, not all of them. The sample includes 200,000 to 250,000 clones, 80% to 85% of them seen just once. Material for sequencing was peripheral blood. Receptor source: a woman aged 80 or older with COVID-19, enrolled during active disease.

This clone has only one observation. CDR3 bases: TGTGCCAGCAGCCAAGAACCTCCGGGTAAACTGTTTTTT. Translation gives CASSQEPPGKLFF. The J gene is TRBJ1-4, the V gene TRBV3-1 (or the pseudogene TRBV3-2); D not certain. V was clipped by 0 bases and J by 11 bases, with 10 bases between them. The CDR3 has 13 amino acids. Germline V gene sequence: CDR1 LGHDT, CDR2 YNNKEL (reference sequence).

The CDR3 coding sequence is TGTGCCAGCAGTTTTGGACTAGCTGGGTACAATGAGCAGTTCTTC. This encodes CASSFGLAGYNEQFF. The chain carries TRBV6-5 and TRBJ2-1; 8 bases map to TRBD2. Germline CDR1 MNHEY, CDR2 SVGAGI. V lost 4 bases and J lost 4; bases outside the gene matches: 6. CDR3 size: 15 residues.

This clone has just a few counts. This chain connects TRBV2 to TRBJ1-1; the match to TRBD1 covers 9 bases. CDR3 size: 13 residues. CDR1 is SNHLY and CDR2 is FYNNEI in the germline V gene. The trim removed 1 base at V and 8 bases at J, leaving 2 bases unmatched. The CDR3 DNA follows: TGTGCCAGCAGTGAAGAGGGGACAGGGGAAGCTTTCTTT. It is translated as CASSEEGTGEAFF.

The chain recombines TRBV5-4 with TRBJ2-1; maybe TRBD1 (5 bases). V shed 0 bases and J shed 7 bases, with 8 bases lying between them. The CDR3 contains 13 residues. Germline V gene sequence: CDR1 SGHNT, CDR2 YYREEE (reference sequence). CDR3 in DNA: TGTGCCAGCAGCTTGGCCAGGGAAAATGAGCAGTTCTTC. Translation: CASSLARENEQFF.

The genes are TRBV5-1 and TRBJ2-2; maybe TRBD1 (5 bases). The CDR3 covers 15 residues. V was shortened by 4 bases and J by 6 bases, with 16 bases between the two germline ends. Germline V gives CDR1 SGHRS, CDR2 YFSETQ. CDR3 nucleotides: TGCGCCAGCAGCACCCGGGCCTTAGGGGCCGGGGAGCTGTTTTTT. Protein sequence: CASSTRALGAGELFF. Combining the CDR3 with reference TRBV5-1 and TRBJ2-2 gives the whole variable domain KAGVTQTPRYLIKTRGQQVTLSCSPISGHRSVSWYQQTPGQGLQFLFEYFSETQRNKGNFPGRFSGRQFSNSRSEMNVSTLELGDSALYLCASSTRALGAGELFFGEGSRLTVL.

CDR3 loop: CASSSGTGGLYEQYF. CDR3 nucleotide sequence: TGTGCCAGCAGCTCTGGGACAGGGGGCCTGTACGAGCAGTACTTC. The chain links TRBV7-2 to TRBJ2-7; TRBD1 matches 12 bases. The CDR3 spans 15 residues. Trimming cost V 4 bases and J 4 bases; bases outside gene matches: 5. Germline-derived CDR1 and CDR2 are SGHTA and FQGNSA. The variable domain in full, completed from reference TRBV7-2 and TRBJ2-7, reads GAGVSQSPSNKVTEKGKDVELRCDPISGHTALYWYRQSLGQGLEFLIYFQGNSAPDKSGLPSDRFSAERTGGSVSTLTIQRTQQEDSAVYLCASSSGTGGLYEQYFGPGTRLTVT.

The J gene is TRBJ2-7, the V gene TRBV5-5, with 8 bases matching TRBD2. The CDR3 is 16 residues long. V was clipped by 0 bases and J by 3 bases; unmatched bases: 8. Germline CDR1 SGHKS, CDR2 YYEKEE (reference sequence). For the CDR3, the DNA is TGTGCCAGCAGCTTGGGAGGGCTAGCGGGCAGCTACGAGCAGTACTTC. Amino acids: CASSLGGLAGSYEQYF.

This chain links TRBV27 with TRBJ1-1; 9 bases fit TRBD1. Germline loops: CDR1 MNHEY, CDR2 SMNVEV (reference sequence). The V gene end was trimmed by 3 bases and the J gene end by 0 bases; junction bases not matched to a gene: 8. The CDR3 is 17 amino acids. CDR3 nucleotides: TGTGCCAGCAGTTTCTATCGGGGGACAGGGCTGAACACTGAAGCTTTCTTT. This sequence encodes CASSFYRGTGLNTEAFF.

This chain connects TRBV15 to TRBJ2-6, with 7 bases aligning to TRBD1. Per the germline V gene, CDR1 is LNHNV and CDR2 is YYDKDF (reference sequence). J was trimmed by 2 bases and V by 5 bases; bases with no gene match: 6. The CDR3 is 16 amino acids. For the CDR3, the DNA is TGTGCCACCAGCGCCAATGACAGGGCTGGGGCCAACGTCCTGACTTTC. It translates to CATSANDRAGANVLTF.

This rearrangement joins TRBV5-1 to TRBJ1-4; TRBD1 agrees at 11 bases. The CDR3 length is 15 residues. V lost 1 base to trimming and J lost 8 bases; unmatched junction nucleotides: 4. CDR1 SGHRS and CDR2 YFSETQ come from the germline V gene. The CDR3 sequence is CASSLSGTGGEKLFF. The CDR3 DNA sequence: TGCGCCAGCAGCTTGTCCGGGACAGGGGGGGAAAAACTGTTTTTT.

This chain links TRBV6-5 with TRBJ2-3, with TRBD1 identical over 9 bases. Germline V gene data show CDR1 as MNHEY and CDR2 as SVGAGI. V lost 5 bases and J lost 4; bases outside the gene matches: 4. The CDR3 has 14 residues. CDR3 protein: CASSRGTGSDTQYF. In DNA, the CDR3 is TGTGCCAGCAGTCGGGGGACAGGGTCAGATACGCAGTATTTT.

This chain joins TRBV7-2 and TRBJ2-6, with 7 bases matching TRBD1. Losses at the gene ends were 2 bases for V and 1 base for J; bases not matched to a gene: 8. Germline lookup yields CDR1 SGHTA and CDR2 FQGNSA. CDR3 size: 18 residues. CDR3 residues: CASSLYPDRLSGANVLTF. The CDR3 nucleotides read TGTGCCAGCAGCTTATACCCGGACAGGTTGTCTGGGGCCAACGTCCTGACTTTC. The full variable domain, in which reference TRBV7-2 and TRBJ2-6 provide the parts outside the CDR3, is GAGVSQSPSNKVTEKGKDVELRCDPISGHTALYWYRQSLGQGLEFLIYFQGNSAPDKSGLPSDRFSAERTGGSVSTLTIQRTQQEDSAVYLCASSLYPDRLSGANVLTFGAGSRLTVL.

The J gene is TRBJ2-7, the V gene TRBV19; TRBD1 agrees at 9 bases. This CDR3 is built from 18 residues. Germline V CDR1 and CDR2: LNHDA, SQIVND (reference sequence). J gave up 1 base and V 5 bases, and 15 bases lay outside the gene matches. The CDR3 DNA reads TGTGCCAGTAGTCCGCTACCTCTGGACAGGGGACCATCCTACGAGCAGTACTTC. Its translation is CASSPLPLDRGPSYEQYF. Filled out from reference TRBV19 and TRBJ2-7, the complete variable domain reads DGGITQSPKYLFRKEGQNVTLSCEQNLNHDAMYWYRQDPGQGLRLIYYSQIVNDFQKGDIAEGYSVSREKKESFPLTVTSAQKNPTAFYLCASSPLPLDRGPSYEQYFGPGTRLTVT.

The chain has TRBV24-1 and TRBJ2-1, with a tentative D call TRBD2 (6 bases). V shed 9 bases and J shed 8 bases, with 13 bases lying between them. The CDR3 runs to 12 residues. Germline CDR1 reads KGHDR; CDR2 reads SFDVKD. CDR3 sequence reads: CATEGGLYEQFF. In DNA, the CDR3 is TGTGCCACCGAGGGAGGCTTATATGAGCAGTTCTTC.

In this sample, this clone turned up many times. Other nucleotide sequences from this sample produce the same CDR3. The chain links TRBV5-1 to TRBJ1-2, with 9 bases fitting TRBD1. V shed 4 bases, J shed 4 bases, and the junction held 5 bases outside the gene matches. Germline lookup yields CDR1 SGHRS and CDR2 YFSETQ. This CDR3 is built from 14 residues. The CDR3 reads CASSLSTGGYGYTF. In DNA, the CDR3 is TGCGCCAGCAGCCTTTCGACAGGGGGCTATGGCTACACCTTC.

V is TRBV27 and J is TRBJ1-1, with D perhaps TRBD1 (6 bases). Germline CDR1 reads MNHEY; CDR2 reads SMNVEV (reference sequence). Trimming pared 6 bases from V and 4 bases from J, leaving 12 bases between. The CDR3 sequence is 13 residues long. The CDR3: CASRVWGRTEAFF. In DNA form, the CDR3 reads TGTGCCAGCAGAGTTTGGGGGCGCACTGAAGCTTTCTTT.

The chain uses TRBV15 and TRBJ1-5, with TRBD1 identical over 7 bases. The V and J ends lost 1 base and 1 base, in that order; junction bases with no gene match: 4. This CDR3 spans 16 amino acids. Germline V lookup: CDR1 LNHNV, CDR2 YYDKDF (reference sequence). CDR3 loop: CATSRADRASNQPQHF. DNA for the CDR3: TGTGCCACCAGCAGAGCAGACAGGGCGAGCAATCAGCCCCAGCATTTT. The full variable domain, rest sourced from reference TRBV15 and TRBJ1-5, is DAMVIQNPRYQVTQFGKPVTLSCSQTLNHNVMYWYQQKSSQAPKLLFHYYDKDFNNEADTPDNFQSRRPNTSFCFLDIRSPGLGDTAMYLCATSRADRASNQPQHFGDGTRLSIL.

This chain connects TRBV2 to TRBJ2-1; D gene unclear. Germline V gene lookup returns CDR1 SNHLY and CDR2 FYNNEI. V was clipped by 7 bases and J by 2 bases, with 9 bases between them. The CDR3 contains 13 residues. The CDR3 sequence: CASTRLPYNEQFF. The CDR3 nucleotides read TGTGCCAGCACTAGGTTGCCCTACAATGAGCAGTTCTTC.

The CDR3 spells CASARQGNTGELFF. The CDR3 DNA follows: TGTGCCAGCGCCAGACAGGGGAACACCGGGGAGCTGTTTTTT. V and J are TRBV18 and TRBJ2-2, with 7 bases matching TRBD1. This CDR3 contains 14 residues. V lost 8 bases to trimming and J lost 1 base; unmatched junction nucleotides: 4. The germline V gene has CDR1 KGHSH and CDR2 LQKENI.

This clone appeared once. The chain uses TRBV15 and TRBJ1-2; unclear D gene. Trimming cost V 2 bases and J 8 bases, with 15 bases left between them. The V gene's germline CDR1 is LNHNV and CDR2 YYDKDF (reference sequence). CDR3 length equals 14 residues. The CDR3 protein is CATSRPTPSGGYTF. The CDR3 coding sequence is TGTGCCACCAGCAGACCAACACCGAGCGGGGGCTACACCTTC.

This clone came up a few times. V usage is TRBV10-3 and J usage is TRBJ1-2; possibly TRBD1 for D (5 bases). This CDR3 is 14 amino acids long. Germline values: CDR1 ENHRY, CDR2 SYGVKD. V was clipped by 0 bases and J by 8 bases, with 13 bases between them. The CDR3, as DNA: TGTGCCATCAGTGAGTCGGGACTAACTAGAGGCTACACCTTC. It encodes CAISESGLTRGYTF.

The V and J genes are TRBV9 and TRBJ1-2, with 8 bases fitting TRBD1. The CDR3 sequence is 13 residues long. The V gene's germline CDR1 is SGDLS and CDR2 YYNGEE. V was pared by 2 bases and J by 3 bases, with 0 bases of the junction left unmatched. This CDR3 is CASSVDRDYGYTF. For the CDR3, the DNA is TGTGCCAGCAGCGTGGACAGGGACTATGGCTACACCTTC.